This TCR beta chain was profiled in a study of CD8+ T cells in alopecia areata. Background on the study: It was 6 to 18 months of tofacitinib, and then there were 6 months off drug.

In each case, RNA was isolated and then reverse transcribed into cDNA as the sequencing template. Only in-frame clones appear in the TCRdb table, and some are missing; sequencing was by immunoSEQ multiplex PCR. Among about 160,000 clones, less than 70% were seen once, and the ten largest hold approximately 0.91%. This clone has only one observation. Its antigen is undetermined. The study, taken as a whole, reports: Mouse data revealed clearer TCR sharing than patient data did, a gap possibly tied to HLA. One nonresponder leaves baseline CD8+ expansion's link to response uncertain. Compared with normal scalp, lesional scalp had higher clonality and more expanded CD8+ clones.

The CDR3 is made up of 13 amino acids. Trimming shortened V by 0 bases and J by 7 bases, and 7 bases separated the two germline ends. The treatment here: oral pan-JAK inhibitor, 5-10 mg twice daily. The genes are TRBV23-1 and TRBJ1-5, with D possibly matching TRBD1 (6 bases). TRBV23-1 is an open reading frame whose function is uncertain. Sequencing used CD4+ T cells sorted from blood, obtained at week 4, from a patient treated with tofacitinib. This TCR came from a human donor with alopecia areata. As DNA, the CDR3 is TGCGCCAGCAGTCAATCGGGGGGCCAGCCCCAGCATTTT. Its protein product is CASSQSGGQPQHF.